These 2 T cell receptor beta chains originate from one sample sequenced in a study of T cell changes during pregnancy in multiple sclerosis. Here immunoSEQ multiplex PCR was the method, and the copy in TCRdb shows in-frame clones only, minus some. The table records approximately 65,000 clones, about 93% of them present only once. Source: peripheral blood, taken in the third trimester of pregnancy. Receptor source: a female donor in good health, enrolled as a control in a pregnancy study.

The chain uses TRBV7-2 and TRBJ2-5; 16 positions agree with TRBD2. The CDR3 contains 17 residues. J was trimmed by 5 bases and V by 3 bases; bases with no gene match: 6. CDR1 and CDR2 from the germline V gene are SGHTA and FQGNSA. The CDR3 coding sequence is TGTGCCAGCAGCTTCGGGACTAGCGGGGGGGCCGGTGAGACCCAGTACTTC. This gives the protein CASSFGTSGGAGETQYF.

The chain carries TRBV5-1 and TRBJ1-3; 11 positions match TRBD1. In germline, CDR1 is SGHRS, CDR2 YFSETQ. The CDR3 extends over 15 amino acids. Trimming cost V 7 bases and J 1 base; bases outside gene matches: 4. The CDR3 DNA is TGCGCCAGCGGACAGGGGGCTCCATCTGGAAACACCATATATTTT. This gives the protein CASGQGAPSGNTIYF. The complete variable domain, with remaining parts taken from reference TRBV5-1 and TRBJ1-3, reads KAGVTQTPRYLIKTRGQQVTLSCSPISGHRSVSWYQQTPGQGLQFLFEYFSETQRNKGNFPGRFSGRQFSNSRSEMNVSTLELGDSALYLCASGQGAPSGNTIYFGEGSWLTVV.